Listed below are T cell receptor beta chains from one sample, sequenced in a study of T cell responses to AZD1222 COVID-19 vaccine. Clones were sequenced by immunoSEQ multiplex PCR, and TCRdb holds only the in-frame ones, with some missing. This sample yields approximately 150,000 clones, of which just over 90% are seen a single time; more than 0.7% belongs to the top ten. The specimen comprised peripheral blood, sampled on day 0 of MenACWY control vaccination. The receptors here all came from an adult in good health. The CDR3 runs from the conserved cysteine through the conserved F or W.

v_gene	CDR3aa
TRBV5-6	CASSLGQTTEAFF
TRBV28	CASSSRGTEAFF
TRBV5-1	CASSLVAPGEKLFF
TRBV11-2	CASSLDYGDSRLNTIYF
TRBV27	CASSWTGPLDSPLHF
TRBV9	CASSALERGGYNEQFF
TRBV28	CASSYEGLTDTQYF
TRBV10-1	CASSESGQPYEQYF
TRBV7-8	CASSLYPGGKDTQYF
TRBV7-9	CASSSGQGANQPQHF
TRBV18	CASSPPLNSTGSSYNEQFF
TRBV18	CASSPHPQTGGYTF
TRBV7-2	CASSLEAANYGYTF
TRBV19	CASTPGQGSYEQYF
TRBV2	CASSEAGDNSPLHF
TRBV7-2	CASSAHGTQDEKLFF
TRBV6-5	CASSILETQYF
TRBV7-6	CASSLGAGREARAGELFF
TRBV10-3	CAISRTGGHYEQYF
TRBV13	CASSPEGRDTQYF
TRBV2	CASRTQTTGGEQAFF
TRBV19	CASKRTGVNQPQHF
TRBV4-2	CASSQENRGLGQPQHF
TRBV5-1	CASSSGQGSGNTIYF
TRBV5-1	CASREGGSVYGYTF
TRBV4-3	CASSQDLGVNTEAFF
TRBV3-1/TRBV3-2	CASSHLAGGDEQYF
TRBV6-5	CASSRLVGADTQYF
TRBV7-9	CASSSTREFGEKLFF
TRBV4-2	CASSQAQHLRKLFF
TRBV9	CASSVGMGGETQYF
TRBV6-1	CASSEARGLAGGWSDF
TRBV6-5	CASSSLEQNYGYTF
TRBV24-1	CATSDPDGPEAFF
TRBV28	CASSFLADQEFF
TRBV27	CASSPAATGGEAFF